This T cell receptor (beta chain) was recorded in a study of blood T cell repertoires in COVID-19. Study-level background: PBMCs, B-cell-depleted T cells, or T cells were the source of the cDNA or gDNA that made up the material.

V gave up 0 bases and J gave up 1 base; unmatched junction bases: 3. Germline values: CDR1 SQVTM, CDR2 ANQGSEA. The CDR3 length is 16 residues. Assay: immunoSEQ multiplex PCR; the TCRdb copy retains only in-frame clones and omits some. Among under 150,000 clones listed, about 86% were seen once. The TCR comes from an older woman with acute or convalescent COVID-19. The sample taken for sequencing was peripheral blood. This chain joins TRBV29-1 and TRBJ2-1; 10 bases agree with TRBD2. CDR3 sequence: CSVEELAGRSYNEQFF. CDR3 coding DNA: TGCAGCGTTGAAGAACTAGCGGGGAGATCCTACAATGAGCAGTTCTTC.